The 12 T cell receptor beta chains given below trace back to one sample, sequenced in a study of T cell responses to AZD1222 COVID-19 vaccine. This table comes from immunoSEQ multiplex PCR, and its TCRdb copy is limited to in-frame clones, with some not included. The sample contains 150,000 to 200,000 clones, 94% of which appear only once. This sample comprised peripheral blood, obtained on day 0 of AZD1222 vaccination. These receptors all come from an adult in good health.

V is TRBV29-1 and J is TRBJ2-4; the match to TRBD1 covers 8 bases. The trim removed 7 bases at V and 8 bases at J, leaving 13 bases unmatched. The CDR3 has 14 residues. Germline V CDR1 and CDR2: SQVTM, ANQGSEA. CDR3 protein: CSAEETGAKDIQYF. The CDR3 nucleotides are TGCAGCGCAGAGGAGACAGGGGCCAAGGACATTCAGTACTTC.

The J gene is TRBJ2-5, the V gene TRBV5-1; 8 bases agree with TRBD2. Germline CDR1 SGHRS, CDR2 YFSETQ. The CDR3 contains 13 residues. V lost 4 bases, J lost 4 bases, and 3 bases stayed unmatched. The CDR3: CASSLTSGETQYF. CDR3 coding DNA: TGCGCCAGCAGCCTCACTAGCGGAGAGACCCAGTACTTC.

The V call is TRBV19, the J call TRBJ2-1; D ambiguous. The germline CDR1 and CDR2 sequences are LNHDA and SQIVND (reference sequence). This CDR3 has 17 amino acids. The V end was cut by 4 bases, the J end by 3 bases, with 19 bases between. The CDR3 protein is CASSTLLSPVDYNEQFF. The CDR3 nucleotides are TGTGCCAGTAGTACCCTCCTTTCCCCGGTAGACTACAATGAGCAGTTCTTC.

V gene TRBV15 combines with J gene TRBJ2-6; 9 bases align to TRBD2. From germline, CDR1 is LNHNV and CDR2 YYDKDF (reference sequence). V lost 10 bases to trimming and J lost 0 bases; unmatched junction nucleotides: 16. This CDR3 has 19 amino acids. CDR3 sequence: CAIPAQPRGRGSGANVLTF. Written as DNA, the CDR3 is TGTGCCATCCCGGCCCAGCCCCGCGGGAGGGGCTCTGGGGCCAACGTCCTGACTTTC.

This clone was detected only once. The rearrangement joins TRBV28 to TRBJ1-1; a possible D gene is TRBD1 (5 bases). From germline, CDR1 is MDHEN and CDR2 SYDVKM. This CDR3 has 11 residues. V lost 7 bases and J 10 bases, leaving 13 bases between the germline ends. CDR3 DNA: TGTGCCAGCACCCCGGGGACGGGAGCTTTCTTT. It yields the protein CASTPGTGAFF.

CDR3 sequence: CASSRGLAGHYNEQFF. The CDR3 region has the DNA TGTGCCAGCAGCCGCGGACTAGCGGGCCACTACAATGAGCAGTTCTTC. The rearrangement uses TRBV3-1 (or the pseudogene TRBV3-2) and TRBJ2-1; 11 positions agree with TRBD2. Per germline, CDR1 LGHDT and CDR2 YNNKEL (reference sequence). V was clipped by 4 bases and J by 3 bases; unmatched bases: 5. The CDR3 has 16 amino acids.

This sequence joins TRBV28 and TRBJ1-5; no reliable D call. V was clipped by 2 bases and J by 0 bases, with 8 bases between them. This CDR3 has 15 residues. CDR1 and CDR2 from the germline V gene are MDHEN and SYDVKM. This chain's CDR3 is CASSLLGSSNQPQHF. The DNA of the CDR3 is TGTGCCAGCAGTTTACTGGGCAGTAGCAATCAGCCCCAGCATTTT.

This chain uses TRBV7-2 with TRBJ2-4; 8 bases map to TRBD1. In germline, CDR1 is SGHTA, CDR2 FQGNSA. CDR3 length: 13 residues. The junction had 7 bases not matched to a gene; V was cut back by 8 bases and J by 7 bases. The CDR3, as DNA: TGTGCCAGCTCTACGGACAGGGTTAACATTCAGTACTTC. Translated, it gives CASSTDRVNIQYF.

The chain is built from TRBV7-2 and TRBJ1-2; D uncertain. CDR3 length: 13 amino acids. The germline V gene has CDR1 SGHTA and CDR2 FQGNSA. Deletions cut 5 bases from V and 0 bases from J, with 7 bases between. CDR3 in amino acids: CASSPKANYGYTF. In DNA, the CDR3 is TGTGCCAGCAGCCCCAAAGCTAACTATGGCTACACCTTC.

This rearrangement joins TRBV3-1 (or the pseudogene TRBV3-2) to TRBJ2-5; the match to TRBD2 covers 9 bases. Looked up from germline, CDR1 is LGHDT and CDR2 is YNNKEL (reference sequence). The V gene end was trimmed by 6 bases and the J gene end by 5 bases; junction bases not matched to a gene: 4. The CDR3 runs to 13 residues. The CDR3 here is CASRLAGSETQYF. The CDR3 region has the DNA TGTGCCAGCAGGCTAGCGGGAAGTGAGACCCAGTACTTC.

This clone was seen a single time. The genes are TRBV7-2 and TRBJ2-2; possible D gene TRBD2, 5 bases. From germline, CDR1 is SGHTA and CDR2 FQGNSA. The CDR3 has 16 residues. V was cut by 1 base and J by 4 bases, with 13 bases left in between. The chain's CDR3 is CASSLGGSWSTGELFF. CDR3 coding DNA: TGTGCCAGCAGCTTAGGAGGGAGTTGGAGCACCGGGGAGCTGTTTTTT.

This sequence joins TRBV9 and TRBJ1-3, with TRBD1 matching 7 bases. The CDR3 is made up of 19 amino acids. Trimming removed 4 bases from V and 0 bases from J; junction bases left unmatched: 16. The germline CDR1 and CDR2 sequences are SGDLS and YYNGEE. CDR3 DNA sequence: TGTGCCAGCAGCACGAGAGGGGCAGGGGGGAAAGACTCTGGAAACACCATATATTTT. Translating it yields CASSTRGAGGKDSGNTIYF.